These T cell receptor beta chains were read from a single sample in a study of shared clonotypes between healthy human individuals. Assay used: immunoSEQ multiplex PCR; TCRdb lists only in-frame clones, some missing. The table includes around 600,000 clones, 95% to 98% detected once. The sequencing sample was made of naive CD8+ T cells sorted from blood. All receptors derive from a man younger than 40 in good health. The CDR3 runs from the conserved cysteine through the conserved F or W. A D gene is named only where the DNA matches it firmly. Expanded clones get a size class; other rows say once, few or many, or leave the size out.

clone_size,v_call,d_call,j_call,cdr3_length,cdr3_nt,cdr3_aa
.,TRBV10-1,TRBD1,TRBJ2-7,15,TGCGCCAGCAGCACGAACAGGGACAGCCCCTACGAGCAGTACTTC,CASSTNRDSPYEQYF
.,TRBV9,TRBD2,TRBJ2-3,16,TGTGCCAGCAGCGAACGACTAGCGGGAGGTAAAAATACGCAGTATTTT,CASSERLAGGKNTQYF
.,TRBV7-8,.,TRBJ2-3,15,TGTGCCAGCAGCTTAGTACGGATTAGCACAGATACGCAGTATTTT,CASSLVRISTDTQYF
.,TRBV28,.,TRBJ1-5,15,TGTGCCAGCACTGGGGACATAAGGGGCAATCAGCCCCAGCATTTT,CASTGDIRGNQPQHF
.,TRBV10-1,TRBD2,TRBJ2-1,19,TGCGCCAGCAGTGAGTCCAGTGGAGTAGCGGGAGGATCCTACAATGAGCAGTTCTTC,CASSESSGVAGGSYNEQFF
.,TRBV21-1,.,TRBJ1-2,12,TGTGCCAGCAGCAAAGGACCTTATGGCTACACCTTC,CASSKGPYGYTF
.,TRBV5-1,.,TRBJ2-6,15,TGCGCCAGCAGCTTGGAGGTCTCTGGGGCCAACGTCCTGACTTTC,CASSLEVSGANVLTF
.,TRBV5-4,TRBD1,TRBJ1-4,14,TGTGCCAGCAGCCCGACAGGGACGAATGAAAAACTGTTTTTT,CASSPTGTNEKLFF
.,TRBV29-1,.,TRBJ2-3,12,TGCAGCGTCGAAGCTAGCACAGATACGCAGTATTTT,CSVEASTDTQYF
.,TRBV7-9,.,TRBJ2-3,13,TGTGCCACCCTCCCGAAGTTAGAGGATACGCAGTATTTT,CATLPKLEDTQYF
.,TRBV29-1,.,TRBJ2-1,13,TGCACGTATTGTGTGGACGCTAAAAATGAGCAGTTCTTC,CTYCVDAKNEQFF
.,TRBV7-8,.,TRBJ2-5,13,TGTGCCAGCAGCTTACTGGGTCAAGAGACCCAGTACTTC,CASSLLGQETQYF
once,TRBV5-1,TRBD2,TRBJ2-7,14,TGCGCCAGCAGCTCCCCGGGACTAGCCTACGAGCAGTACTTC,CASSSPGLAYEQYF
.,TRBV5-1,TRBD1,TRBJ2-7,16,TGCGCCAGCAACCCACTACCGGGACAGAGCTCCTACGAGCAGTACTTC,CASNPLPGQSSYEQYF
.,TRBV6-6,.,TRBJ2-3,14,TGTGCCAGCCATCGGGACACCAGCACAGATACGCAGTATTTT,CASHRDTSTDTQYF
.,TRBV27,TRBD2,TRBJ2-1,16,TGTGCCAGCAGTCCGACTAGCGGGAGACCTTACAATGAGCAGTTCTTC,CASSPTSGRPYNEQFF
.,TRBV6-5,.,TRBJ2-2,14,TGTGCCAGCAGCCTGACATCAGGCACCGGGGAGCTGTTTTTT,CASSLTSGTGELFF
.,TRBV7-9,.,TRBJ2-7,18,TGTGCCAGCAGCTCACCCATGGGACTGGACAGGCGGGGTAGGCCCTTACTGTTC,CASSSPMGLDRRGRPLLF
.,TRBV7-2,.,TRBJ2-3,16,TGTGCCAGCAGCTTCTGGACTTCGGTGGGGACAGATACGCAGTATTTT,CASSFWTSVGTDTQYF
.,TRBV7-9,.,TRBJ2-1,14,TGTGCCAGCACCCCCCTGCCCGGATACAATGAGCAGTTCTTC,CASTPLPGYNEQFF
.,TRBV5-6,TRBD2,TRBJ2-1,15,TGTGCCAGCAGCTTGTTCCAGCGGGAGTATGATGAGCAGTTCTTC,CASSLFQREYDEQFF
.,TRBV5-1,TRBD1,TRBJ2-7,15,TGCGCCAGCAGCTTGGCCCCGACAGGGAGTTACGAGCAGTACTTC,CASSLAPTGSYEQYF
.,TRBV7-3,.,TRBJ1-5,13,TGTGCCAGCAGCTTAGCAGGGTCTGGGCCCCAGCATTTT,CASSLAGSGPQHF
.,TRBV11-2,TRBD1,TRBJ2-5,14,TGTGCCAGCAGCCAAGAGGGGGCTCAAGAGACCCAGTACTTC,CASSQEGAQETQYF
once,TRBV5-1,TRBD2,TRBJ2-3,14,TGCGCCAGCGGATTAGCGGGAGGTCTCGATACGCAGTATTTT,CASGLAGGLDTQYF
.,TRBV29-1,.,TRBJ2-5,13,TGCAGCGTTGTTTTTCTGGGCTTCGAGACCCAGTACTTC,CSVVFLGFETQYF
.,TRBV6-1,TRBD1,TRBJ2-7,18,TGTGCCAGCAGTGTGTGGCAGGGGGCGCTTTCGACGGACTACGAGCAGTACTTC,CASSVWQGALSTDYEQYF
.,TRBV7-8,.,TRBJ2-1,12,TGTGCCAGCAGCCGGACTACCGATGAGCAGTTCTTC,CASSRTTDEQFF